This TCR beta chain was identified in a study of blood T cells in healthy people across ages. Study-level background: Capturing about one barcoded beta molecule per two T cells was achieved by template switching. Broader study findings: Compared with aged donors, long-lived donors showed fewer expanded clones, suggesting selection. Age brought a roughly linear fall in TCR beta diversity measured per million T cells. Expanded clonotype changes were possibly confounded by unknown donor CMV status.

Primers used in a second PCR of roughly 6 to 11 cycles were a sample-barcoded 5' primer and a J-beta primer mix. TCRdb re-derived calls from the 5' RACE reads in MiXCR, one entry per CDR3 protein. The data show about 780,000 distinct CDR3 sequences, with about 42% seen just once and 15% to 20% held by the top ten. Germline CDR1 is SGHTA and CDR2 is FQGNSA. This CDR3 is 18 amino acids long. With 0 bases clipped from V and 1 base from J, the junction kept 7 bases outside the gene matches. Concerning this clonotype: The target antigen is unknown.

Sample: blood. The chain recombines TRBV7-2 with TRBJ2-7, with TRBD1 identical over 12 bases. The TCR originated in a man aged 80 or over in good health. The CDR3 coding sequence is TGTGCCAGCAGCTTAGCCGGGACAGGGGGCAGGAGTTCCTACGAGCAGTACTTC. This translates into CASSLAGTGGRSSYEQYF. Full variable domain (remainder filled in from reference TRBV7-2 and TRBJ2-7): GAGVSQSPSNKVTEKGKDVELRCDPISGHTALYWYRQSLGQGLEFLIYFQGNSAPDKSGLPSDRFSAERTGGSVSTLTIQRTQQEDSAVYLCASSLAGTGGRSSYEQYFGPGTRLTVT.